A single sample is the source of the 14 T cell receptor beta chains below, sequenced in a study of cytomegalovirus exposure and HLA in healthy donors. PCR used 60 Vbeta primers and 13 Jbeta primers. Sequencing used immunoSEQ multiplex PCR; TCRdb keeps in-frame clones, though not all of them. The sample has tens of thousands of clones, less than 80% seen once. What was sequenced was PBMCs. The receptors originated from a woman between 45 and 60 years old in good health and CMV-seronegative.

As to this clone: This same CDR3 is encoded by further DNA sequences in the sample. This rearrangement joins TRBV7-3 to TRBJ1-1; D unclear. Trimming cost V 2 bases and J 1 base, with 5 bases left between them. This CDR3 contains 13 residues. Looked up from germline, CDR1 is SGHTA and CDR2 is FQGTGA. DNA of the CDR3: TGTGCCAGCAGCTTAGCGCCGAACACTGAAGCTTTCTTT. Protein: CASSLAPNTEAFF.

In its sample, this clone was seen many times. This chain joins TRBV21-1 and TRBJ2-7; the table's D call of TRBD1 was not tested on the DNA. TRBV21-1 is annotated as a pseudogene. The CDR3 is 10 residues long. CDR3 coding DNA: TGTGCCAACAACGGGACAGAGCAGTACTTC. It yields the protein CANNGTEQYF.

The chain links TRBV9 to TRBJ2-1, with D tentatively TRBD1 (6 bases). CDR1 is SGDLS and CDR2 is YYNGEE in the germline V gene. The germline V and J ends were trimmed by 4 bases and 9 bases, with 14 bases remaining between them. There are 13 residues in the CDR3. The CDR3 bases are TGTGCCAGCAGCCCAGGGGTGCAATCTGAGCAGTTCTTC. Translating it yields CASSPGVQSEQFF.

The chain couples TRBV19 to TRBJ1-3; D is perhaps TRBD1 (5 bases). V was clipped by 8 bases and J by 0 bases, with 14 bases between them. The CDR3 consists of 15 residues. Germline lookup yields CDR1 LNHDA and CDR2 SQIVND (reference sequence). In nucleotides, the CDR3 is TGTGCCAGTGAATGGGGGGAAGGCTCTGGAAACACCATATATTTT. Protein: CASEWGEGSGNTIYF.

This clone has just one count. V is TRBV2 and J is TRBJ1-5; D might be TRBD1 (5 bases). In germline, CDR1 is SNHLY, CDR2 FYNNEI. This CDR3 is built from 14 residues. V lost 1 base and J 7 bases, leaving 11 bases between the germline ends. The CDR3 DNA is TGTGCCAGCAGTGAAGGGGGGGGAGGGCAGCCCCAGCATTTT. Protein: CASSEGGGGQPQHF. Full variable domain (rest looked up from reference TRBV2 and TRBJ1-5): EPEVTQTPSHQVTQMGQEVILRCVPISNHLYFYWYRQILGQKVEFLVSFYNNEISEKSEIFDDQFSVERPDGSNFTLKIRSTKLEDSAMYFCASSEGGGGQPQHFGDGTRLSIL.

This clone occurred a few times. This chain uses TRBV19 with TRBJ2-1; 12 bases align to TRBD1. V gave up 9 bases and J gave up 7 bases; unmatched junction bases: 16. Germline assignment: CDR1 LNHDA and CDR2 SQIVND (reference sequence). CDR3 length: 17 residues. The CDR3 DNA reads as TGTGCCAGCCGGGACAGGGGGCGAAGTTTGGGTGAAAATGAGCAGTTCTTC. This gives the protein CASRDRGRSLGENEQFF.

This chain links TRBV7-9 with TRBJ1-2, with 9 nucleotides matching TRBD1. The CDR3 runs to 13 residues. The V and J ends lost 7 bases and 10 bases, in that order; junction bases with no gene match: 10. Germline V lookup: CDR1 SEHNR, CDR2 FQNEAQ (reference sequence). DNA for the CDR3: TGTGCCAGCACCCTGGGACAGGGATTCGACTACACCTTC. Its protein is CASTLGQGFDYTF.

This chain links TRBV2 with TRBJ1-3; perhaps TRBD1 as D (6 bases). V lost 6 bases, J lost 0 bases, and 9 bases lay in between. The CDR3 totals 14 residues. From germline, CDR1 is SNHLY and CDR2 FYNNEI. The CDR3 nucleotides are TGTGCCAGCAGGGGACAAGTCTCTGGAAACACCATATATTTT. Translation: CASRGQVSGNTIYF. Together with reference TRBV2 and TRBJ1-3, the CDR3 gives the full variable domain: EPEVTQTPSHQVTQMGQEVILRCVPISNHLYFYWYRQILGQKVEFLVSFYNNEISEKSEIFDDQFSVERPDGSNFTLKIRSTKLEDSAMYFCASRGQVSGNTIYFGEGSWLTVV.

The rearrangement uses TRBV28 and TRBJ1-5; D is unresolved. CDR1 is MDHEN, CDR2 SYDVKM, per germline. Between the trimmed V and J ends, which lost 3 bases and 5 bases, there was a span of 2 bases. The CDR3 contains 11 residues. The DNA of the CDR3 is TGTGCCAGCAGTTTCGATCAGCCCCAGCATTTT. Amino acids: CASSFDQPQHF.

The chain joins TRBV15 to TRBJ2-1, with 7 positions matching TRBD1. The ends lost 3 bases at V and 4 bases at J; junction bases unmatched: 6. Germline CDR1 reads LNHNV; CDR2 reads YYDKDF (reference sequence). The length of the CDR3 is 15 residues. CDR3 coding DNA: TGTGCCACCAGCAGGCGGACAGGAGGATACAATGAGCAGTTCTTC. It translates to CATSRRTGGYNEQFF.

The chain employs TRBV9 and TRBJ1-4, with D maybe TRBD1 (5 bases). The CDR3 is made up of 13 amino acids. The V end lost 1 base, the J end lost 7 bases, and 8 bases lay between the germline ends. Germline assignment: CDR1 SGDLS and CDR2 YYNGEE. The CDR3 DNA is TGTGCCAGCAGCGTATCCGGGGGTGAAAAACTGTTTTTT. This gives the protein CASSVSGGEKLFF. Combining the CDR3 with reference TRBV9 and TRBJ1-4 gives the whole variable domain DSGVTQTPKHLITATGQRVTLRCSPRSGDLSVYWYQQSLDQGLQFLIQYYNGEERAKGNILERFSAQQFPDLHSELNLSSLELGDSALYFCASSVSGGEKLFFGSGTQLSVL.

Concerning this clone: At one boundary the junction diverges from the germline segment, which might be a read error. The chain uses TRBV7-9 and TRBJ1-1; 11 nucleotides match TRBD1. This CDR3 spans 14 amino acids. Germline CDR1 is SEHNR and CDR2 is FQNEAQ (reference sequence). This chain's CDR3 is CSSSSGQGEDEAFF. In nucleotides, the CDR3 is TGTTCCAGCAGCTCGGGACAGGGGGAGGATGAAGCTTTCTTT.

The CDR3 spells CASSSLGASGETYEQYF. CDR3 in DNA: TGTGCCAGCAGTTCTTTGGGGGCTAGCGGGGAGACCTACGAGCAGTACTTC. The chain has TRBV28 and TRBJ2-7; 9 nucleotides line up with TRBD2. V dropped 4 bases and J dropped 2; count of bases not matched to a gene: 12. CDR1 MDHEN and CDR2 SYDVKM come from the germline V gene. The length of the CDR3 is 17 residues.

This chain connects TRBV4-1 to TRBJ1-1; 10 bases map to TRBD1. CDR1 is MGHRA and CDR2 is YSYEKL in the germline V gene. The V and J ends lost 2 bases and 0 bases, in that order; junction bases with no gene match: 6. The CDR3 runs 17 residues. The CDR3 nucleotides are TGCGCCAGCAGCCAATTTGGGACAGGGGTTCTGAACACTGAAGCTTTCTTT. Translated: CASSQFGTGVLNTEAFF.